The source of this T cell receptor beta chain is a study of response to subunit inactivated influenza vaccine. Overall study results and limits: Researchers suggested that each seasonal influenza vaccination recruits few new T cells.

Trimming shortened V by 3 bases and J by 0 bases, and 14 bases separated the two germline ends. Germline lookup yields CDR1 DFQATT and CDR2 SNEGSKA (reference sequence). The CDR3 has 16 residues. TCRdb re-called the RT-PCR reads with MiXCR, one entry per CDR3 protein. The sample consists of 500,000 to 600,000 distinct CDR3 sequences, 14% of them appearing once. This clonotype was counted a few times. The antigen is not known. The source material was PBMCs from blood, sampled about 13 days after vaccination. This sequence joins TRBV20-1 and TRBJ2-2; weak D call: TRBD1 (5 bases). This clonotype was obtained from a man aged 45-65 years who received an inactivated influenza vaccine. CDR3 loop: CSASRPQGSNTGELFF. CDR3 sequence (DNA): TGCAGTGCTAGCCGCCCCCAGGGTTCGAACACCGGGGAGCTGTTTTTT.